This T cell receptor beta chain was profiled in a study of cytomegalovirus exposure and HLA in healthy donors. Separation from the roughly 670-subject first cohort characterized the roughly 120-subject validation cohort, to which the donors belonged. In the case of this clone: The antigen is not known.

The data were produced by immunoSEQ multiplex PCR, yet TCRdb's version contains in-frame clones alone and is incomplete. The table has 200,000 to 250,000 clones, around nine tenths seen once. Trimming pared 0 bases from V and 0 bases from J, leaving 9 bases between. The germline gives CDR1 MGHRA, CDR2 YSYEKL. This CDR3 has 15 residues. Study results and limitations: A classifier reportedly called cytomegalovirus status with high sensitivity and specificity. Three CMV-associated chains were confirmed in vitro to be specific for CMV antigens.

Sequencing input: PBMCs. The V and J genes are TRBV4-1 and TRBJ2-7; D is unresolved. The source is a woman under 30 in good health and CMV-seronegative. The CDR3 DNA is TGCGCCAGCAGCCAAGATTTTATGAGCTCCTACGAGCAGTACTTC. The encoded protein is CASSQDFMSSYEQYF.